The TCR beta chain described here comes from a study of OX40 agonist ivuxolimab in advanced cancers. Study overall: Of the patients, three showed partial responses, one with hepatocellular carcinoma and two with cutaneous melanoma.

The sampling schedule covered blood at baseline, cycle 4 day 1, and cycle 7 day 1. Assay used: immunoSEQ multiplex PCR; TCRdb lists only in-frame clones, some missing. The repertoire has some 76,000 clones, approximately 86% of them found once; the top ten carry around 2%. About this clone itself: Antigen unknown.

V shed 4 bases and J shed 4 bases, with 19 bases lying between them. In germline, CDR1 is MGHRA, CDR2 YSYEKL. This CDR3 comprises 16 residues. The study, taken as a whole, reports: At 0.1 to 3.0 mg/kg, CD4+ and CD8+ blood T cells expanded clonally by week 6. The work left the antigen specificity of expanded peripheral T cells undetermined.

The sample was CD4+ or CD8+ T cells sorted from blood, taken in a trial of the OX40 agonist ivuxolimab. This sequence originates from an adult with an advanced solid tumor such as melanoma, head and neck, liver or kidney cancer. V gene TRBV4-1 combines with J gene TRBJ1-2, with D possibly matching TRBD1 (5 bases). The CDR3 protein is CASSPFGGGASYGYTF. CDR3 DNA sequence: TGCGCCAGCAGCCCCTTCGGGGGGGGTGCTAGCTATGGCTACACCTTC.